Shown below are 9 T cell receptor beta chains from a single sample sequenced in a study of cytomegalovirus exposure and HLA in healthy donors. PCR primers comprised 60 Vbeta and 13 Jbeta primers. TCRdb keeps only in-frame clones here, not all; method: immunoSEQ multiplex PCR. The sample shows approximately 200,000 clones, just under 75% of them seen only once. The sequenced material came from PBMCs. The receptors shown here come from a man aged 25 to 45 in good health and CMV-seropositive.

V gene TRBV7-2 combines with J gene TRBJ1-5; a possible D gene is TRBD1 (6 bases). Between the trimmed V and J ends, which lost 5 bases and 0 bases, there was a span of 14 bases. The CDR3 sequence is 16 residues long. CDR1 is SGHTA and CDR2 is FQGNSA in the germline V gene. The CDR3 DNA is TGTGCCAGCAGCCCACGAGGGGACAATAGCAATCAGCCCCAGCATTTT. Its protein is CASSPRGDNSNQPQHF.

As to this clone: A junction boundary mismatches the germline segment, possibly from a read error. J is TRBJ2-5 and V is TRBV5-1, with 8 bases identical to TRBD1. CDR1 is SGHRS and CDR2 is YFSETQ in the germline V gene. The CDR3 loop spans 15 amino acids. The CDR3 loop is CASSGTGGTEEAQYF. In DNA form, the CDR3 reads TGCGCCAGCAGCGGAACAGGGGGTACTGAAGAGGCCCAGTACTTC.

This clone has only a few counts. V usage is TRBV10-3 and J usage is TRBJ2-2, with 9 bases identical to TRBD1. J gave up 4 bases and V 4 bases, and 7 bases lay outside the gene matches. Per the germline V gene, CDR1 is ENHRY and CDR2 is SYGVKD. CDR3 size: 16 residues. CDR3 coding DNA: TGTGCCATCAGTGGACAGGGGGTCCCGAGCACCGGGGAGCTGTTTTTT. This sequence encodes CAISGQGVPSTGELFF.

This rearrangement joins TRBV6-4 to TRBJ1-6; 9 bases fit TRBD1. The junction had 5 bases not matched to a gene; V was cut back by 4 bases and J by 7 bases. This CDR3 region has 15 residues. Germline loops: CDR1 MRHNA, CDR2 SNTAGT. The CDR3: CASSASDRGNSPLHF. As DNA, the CDR3 is TGTGCCAGCAGTGCCTCGGACAGGGGCAATTCACCCCTCCACTTT.

This rearrangement joins TRBV7-9 to TRBJ1-1; no reliable D call. Trimming pared 6 bases from V and 5 bases from J, leaving 7 bases between. This CDR3 has 11 amino acids. Germline loops: CDR1 SEHNR, CDR2 FQNEAQ (reference sequence). CDR3 protein: CASRPGTEAFF. CDR3 in DNA: TGTGCCAGCAGACCCGGGACTGAAGCTTTCTTT.

The rearrangement links TRBV5-1 to TRBJ2-3; maybe TRBD1 (6 bases). The CDR3 length is 13 residues. Germline CDR1 and CDR2: SGHRS and YFSETQ. Trimming left V 6 bases short and J 4 bases short, with 12 bases between. Written as DNA, the CDR3 is TGCGCCAGCAACCCACAGGGAGCAGATACGCAGTATTTT. It translates to CASNPQGADTQYF.

A few counts support this clone. The gene calls are TRBV19 and TRBJ2-7; 11 bases align to TRBD2. Germline trimming cut 4 bases from V and 4 bases from J; bases unmatched to any gene: 9. Germline V gene sequence: CDR1 LNHDA, CDR2 SQIVND (reference sequence). The CDR3 spans 16 residues. The CDR3 loop is CASSTRVASGRYEQYF. CDR3 DNA sequence: TGTGCCAGTAGTACGCGGGTGGCTAGCGGGAGGTACGAGCAGTACTTC.

This clone has only a few counts. The chain recombines TRBV7-9 with TRBJ2-5; TRBD2 matches 9 bases. The CDR3 runs 16 residues. Losses at the gene ends were 0 bases for V and 5 bases for J; bases not matched to a gene: 7. Germline V gives CDR1 SEHNR, CDR2 FQNEAQ (reference sequence). This chain's CDR3 is CASSLAGAGGLETQYF. As DNA, the CDR3 is TGTGCCAGCAGCTTAGCGGGGGCGGGAGGGCTTGAGACCCAGTACTTC.

The V call is TRBV19, the J call TRBJ2-3, with TRBD2 identical over 7 bases. CDR1 is LNHDA and CDR2 is SQIVND in the germline V gene (reference sequence). J lost 0 bases, V lost 5 bases, and 2 bases had no gene match. This CDR3 has 14 residues. The CDR3 spells CASSDSGSTDTQYF. The CDR3 region has the DNA TGTGCCAGTAGTGATAGCGGGAGCACAGATACGCAGTATTTT.